In this sample, the clone carrying this T cell receptor beta chain turned up many times. Its antigen remains unidentified. This entry belongs to a study of T cells in Graves' hyperthyroidism and ophthalmopathy. Study results and caveats: Peripheral blood also featured most of the thyroid clonotypes expanded above 0.001. Ophthalmopathy, which appeared later, was predicted by the model a median roughly 6.5 months before onset.

Uncontrolled infection, other autoimmune disease, pregnancy or lactation led to exclusion. Diagnoses were established using clinical symptoms, serum thyroxine and TRAb, thyroid ultrasound and orbital computed tomography. The V gene lost 6 bases and the J gene lost 9 bases, with 15 bases spanning the gap. Germline CDR1 reads DFQATT; CDR2 reads SNEGSKA (reference sequence). The CDR3 has 11 amino acids. TCR beta CDR3 region amplification was performed from RNA transcripts. HTBI primers were used for first-round RT-PCR of the TCR CDR3. TCRdb re-called the multiplex PCR reads through MiXCR, storing one row per CDR3 protein. The table lists 480,000 or so distinct CDR3 sequences, approximately 48% of them singletons.

This receptor was taken from an adult woman with Graves' disease, either hyperthyroidism or ophthalmopathy (not recorded which). Sequenced: peripheral blood or thyroid tissue (not recorded which). The V and J genes are TRBV20-1 and TRBJ2-7; D is perhaps TRBD1 or TRBD2 (6 bases each). CDR3 in amino acids: CSAPSGGRQYF. The CDR3 DNA reads TGCAGTGCCCCTTCTGGGGGGCGGCAGTACTTC.